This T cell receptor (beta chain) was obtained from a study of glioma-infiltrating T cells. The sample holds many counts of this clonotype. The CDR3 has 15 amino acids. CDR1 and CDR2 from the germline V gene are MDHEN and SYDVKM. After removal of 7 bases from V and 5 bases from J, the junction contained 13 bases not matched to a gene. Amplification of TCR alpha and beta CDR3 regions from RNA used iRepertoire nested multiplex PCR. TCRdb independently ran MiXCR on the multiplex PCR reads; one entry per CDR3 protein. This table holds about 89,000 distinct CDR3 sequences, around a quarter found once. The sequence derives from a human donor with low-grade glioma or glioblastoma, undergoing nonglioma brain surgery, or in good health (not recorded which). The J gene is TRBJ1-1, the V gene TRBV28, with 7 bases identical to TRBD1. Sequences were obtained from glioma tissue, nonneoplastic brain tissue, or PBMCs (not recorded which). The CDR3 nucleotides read TGTGCCAGCACCCACGGGAGGGGGCGCGGAACTGAAGCTTTCTTT. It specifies CASTHGRGRGTEAFF.